The present T cell receptor (beta chain) was sequenced within a study of human T cells and chemical hapten exposure. The time point: patch test 2, 6 weeks after DPC sensitization. Described treatment: therapeutic diphenylcyclopropenone sensitization with weekly scalp DPC. TCRdb re-analysed the RACE reads in MiXCR, keeping a single row per CDR3 protein. The sample lists just over 350,000 distinct CDR3 sequences, roughly 6% occurring once. This CDR3 region has 13 residues. The V gene lost 4 bases and the J gene lost 2 bases, with 9 bases spanning the gap. The V gene's germline CDR1 is SGDLS and CDR2 YYNGEE.

The receptor's source is a woman younger than 35 with alopecia areata. Some clones in this sample may be carry-over from other donors' samples. This chain uses TRBV9 with TRBJ1-1, with unresolved D. The sequences come from whole blood, collected in connection with sensitization to the hapten diphenylcyclopropenone (DPC). Here the CDR3 DNA reads TGTGCCAGCAGCACTGAGCGTAACACTGAAGCTTTCTTT. It codes for CASSTERNTEAFF.